This passage covers 5 T cell receptor beta chains from one sample sequenced in a study of blood T cell repertoires in COVID-19. Measured with immunoSEQ multiplex PCR; TCRdb has only the in-frame clones, and not every one. The sample contains 300,000 to 400,000 clones, about 86% of which appear only once. The sample comprised PBMCs or T cells enriched from blood (not recorded which). The receptors were gathered from a woman in her forties with acute COVID-19.

The chain recombines TRBV6-2 or TRBV6-3 with TRBJ2-7; 7 bases align to TRBD1. V gave up 6 bases and J gave up 2 bases; unmatched junction bases: 7. Germline CDR1 reads MNHEY; CDR2 reads SVGEGT. CDR3 size: 14 residues. CDR3 sequence (DNA): TGTGCCAGCAGCAATTACGACAGGGCCTACGAGCAGTACTTC. It specifies CASSNYDRAYEQYF.

The CDR3 protein is CASSRTVGNEKLFF. For the CDR3, the DNA is TGCGCCAGCAGCCGGACAGTGGGCAATGAAAAACTGTTTTTT. This chain links TRBV4-3 with TRBJ1-4, with D possibly TRBD1 on 6 matching bases. This CDR3 comprises 14 residues. From germline, CDR1 is LGHNA and CDR2 YSLEER. Trimming pared 4 bases from V and 5 bases from J, leaving 11 bases between.

This clone was observed once. The V gene is TRBV5-4, the J gene TRBJ2-1, with 7 bases aligning to TRBD1. Trimming removed 0 bases from V and 8 bases from J; junction bases left unmatched: 8. The CDR3 has 15 amino acids. Germline CDR1 is SGHNT and CDR2 is YYREEE (reference sequence). The CDR3 coding sequence is TGTGCCAGCAGCTTGGGTACAGGGGTTATGTATGAGCAGTTCTTC. It encodes CASSLGTGVMYEQFF.

V and J are TRBV27 and TRBJ2-5; D is possibly TRBD2 (6 bases). V lost 5 bases, J lost 5 bases, and 21 bases lay in between. Looked up from germline, CDR1 is MNHEY and CDR2 is SMNVEV (reference sequence). CDR3 size: 16 residues. The CDR3 spells CASSPSWTGGGETQYF. CDR3 in DNA: TGTGCCAGCAGTCCATCCTGGACTGGTGGAGGGGAGACCCAGTACTTC.

This chain connects TRBV4-3 to TRBJ1-5; D possibly corresponds to TRBD1 (6 bases). The CDR3 runs to 15 residues. V lost 4 bases to trimming and J lost 4 bases, with 14 bases between them. CDR1 and CDR2 (germline): LGHNA, YSLEER. The CDR3 is CASSRLTGTNQPQHF. The CDR3 DNA reads as TGCGCCAGCAGCCGACTGACAGGAACAAATCAGCCCCAGCATTTT.